Listed below are T cell receptor beta chains from one sample, sequenced in a study of CXCR3-negative and CXCR3-positive naive CD8 T cells. TCRdb re-called the 5' RACE reads and shows each CDR3 protein once, DNA omitted. Its clone listing holds around 65,000 distinct CDR3 sequences. The specimen sequenced was naive CXCR3+ CD8+ T cells from blood. These receptors came from a human donor in good health. Some clones in this sample may be carry-over from other donors' samples. The CDR3 runs from the conserved cysteine through the conserved F or W.

V: TRBV3-1
J: TRBJ2-5
CDR3: CASSQDEVGPDRPPPTYTETQYF

V: TRBV28
J: TRBJ2-1
CDR3: CASSFRGLTSYNEQFF

V: TRBV6-2/TRBV6-3
J: TRBJ2-3
CDR3: CASSSLLRSTDTQYF

V: TRBV29-1
J: TRBJ2-2
CDR3: CSVFGLFNTGELFF

V: TRBV4-2
J: TRBJ2-7
CDR3: CASSLHDYEQYF

V: TRBV29-1
J: TRBJ1-2
CDR3: CSVLDRKDYGYTF

V: TRBV4-3
J: TRBJ2-1
CDR3: CASSQDSSSYNEQFF

V: TRBV4-1
J: TRBJ2-1
CDR3: CASSPLGTAYNEQFF

V: TRBV7-9
J: TRBJ2-3
CDR3: CASSSGTSGGLLTDTQYF

V: TRBV4-1
J: TRBJ2-7
CDR3: CASSQPTASYEQYF